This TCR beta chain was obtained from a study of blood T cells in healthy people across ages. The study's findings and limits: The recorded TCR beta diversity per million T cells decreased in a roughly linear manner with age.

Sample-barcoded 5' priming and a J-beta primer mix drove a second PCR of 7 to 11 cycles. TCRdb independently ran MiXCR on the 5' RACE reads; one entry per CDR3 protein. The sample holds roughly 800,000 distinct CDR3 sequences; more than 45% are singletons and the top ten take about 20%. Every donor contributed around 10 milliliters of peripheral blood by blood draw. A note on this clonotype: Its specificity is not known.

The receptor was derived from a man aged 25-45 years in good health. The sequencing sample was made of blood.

CDR3 region: CSVGGHEQFF. CDR3 sequence (DNA): TGCAGCGTTGGAGGGCATGAGCAGTTCTTC. The chain is built from TRBV29-1 and TRBJ2-1; tentatively, D is TRBD2 (5 bases). The CDR3 covers 10 residues. Germline-derived CDR1 and CDR2 are SQVTM and ANQGSEA. Trimming left V 4 bases short and J 8 bases short, with 6 bases between.